These 5 T cell receptor beta chains originate from one sample sequenced in a study of PD-L1 blockade in urothelial cancer. Sequencing was performed with immunoSEQ multiplex PCR; in TCRdb, only in-frame clones are kept and a portion is missing. The data hold 25,000 to 30,000 clones, with more than 70% observed a single time. The starting material was PBMCs, obtained around atezolizumab (anti-PD-L1) treatment. These receptors were taken from a man aged 50 to 60 with urothelial cancer.

This chain joins TRBV18 and TRBJ2-3; TRBD2 agrees at 10 bases. Germline CDR1 and CDR2: KGHSH and LQKENI. J gave up 0 bases and V 4 bases, and 7 bases lay outside the gene matches. This CDR3 comprises 17 residues. CDR3 region: CASSLLSGGSSTDTQYF. The CDR3 nucleotides read TGTGCCAGCTCACTACTTAGCGGGGGGAGTAGCACAGATACGCAGTATTTT.

The gene calls are TRBV28 and TRBJ2-3; 7 bases fit TRBD2. The germline V gene encodes CDR1 MDHEN and CDR2 SYDVKM. The CDR3 is 15 amino acids. The V gene end was trimmed by 2 bases and the J gene end by 4 bases; junction bases not matched to a gene: 6. The CDR3 spells CASSLAGDYPDTQYF. Here the CDR3 DNA reads TGTGCCAGCAGTTTAGCGGGAGATTACCCAGATACGCAGTATTTT. Drawing the rest from reference TRBV28 and TRBJ2-3, the complete variable domain is DVKVTQSSRYLVKRTGEKVFLECVQDMDHENMFWYRQDPGLGLRLIYFSYDVKMKEKGDIPEGYSVSREKKERFSLILESASTNQTSMYLCASSLAGDYPDTQYFGPGTRLTVL.

The V call is TRBV7-2, the J call TRBJ2-5; 9 bases are a match to TRBD1. Gene TRBJ2-7 matches the end of the DNA better, so the J call may be wrong. Per germline, CDR1 SGHTA and CDR2 FQGNSA. This CDR3 is 14 amino acids long. The CDR3 protein is CASSLTGGSYEQYF. Here the CDR3 DNA reads TGTGCCAGCAGCCTGACAGGGGGCTCCTACGAGCAGTACTTC.

This clone was seen only a few times. This CDR3 reads CASSSTSGGRNEQFF. The CDR3 region has the DNA TGTGCCAGCAGCTCGACTAGCGGGGGAAGGAATGAGCAGTTCTTC. This sequence joins TRBV11-2 and TRBJ2-1; TRBD2 agrees at 12 bases. The germline V gene encodes CDR1 SGHAT and CDR2 FQNNGV. J gave up 7 bases and V 4 bases, and 5 bases lay outside the gene matches. This CDR3 is 15 amino acids long.

The chain has TRBV5-4 and TRBJ1-2, with D perhaps matching TRBD1 (6 bases). Germline assignment: CDR1 SGHNT and CDR2 YYREEE (reference sequence). With 4 bases removed from V and 5 bases from J, the gap between germline ends came to 27 bases. The CDR3 extends over 18 amino acids. The CDR3 DNA follows: TGTGCCAGCAGCCCATCGGCCGTTACAGGGATCGATCCGTATGGCTACACCTTC. Translating it yields CASSPSAVTGIDPYGYTF.